These 22 T cell receptor beta chains came from one sample sequenced in a study of graft-versus-host responses after intestinal transplantation. Which antigens these TCRs recognize remains unknown. Only in-frame clones appear in the TCRdb table, and some are missing; sequencing was by immunoSEQ multiplex PCR. The data hold about 99,000 clones, with approximately 93% observed a single time. Specimen: unstimulated CD8+ T cells sorted from spleen or lymph node cells, collected before intestinal transplant. These receptors were collected from a human donor who received an intestinal transplant.

The chain couples TRBV4-1 to TRBJ2-1, with unresolved D. The CDR3 extends over 12 amino acids. Trimming cost V 3 bases and J 7 bases, with 7 bases left between them. Germline CDR1 is MGHRA and CDR2 is YSYEKL. CDR3 loop: CASSHTKNEQFF. The CDR3 DNA is TGCGCCAGCAGCCATACTAAGAATGAGCAGTTCTTC.

The V and J genes are TRBV27 and TRBJ1-1; the D gene is possibly TRBD1 (6 bases). Germline-derived CDR1 and CDR2 are MNHEY and SMNVEV (reference sequence). The germline V and J ends were trimmed by 5 bases and 1 base, with 14 bases remaining between them. The length of the CDR3 is 15 residues. The CDR3 loop reads CASSLNGQWNTEAFF. The CDR3 DNA follows: TGTGCCAGCAGTCTTAACGGACAGTGGAACACTGAAGCTTTCTTT.

The V gene is TRBV9, the J gene TRBJ1-6; no definite D call. Trimming took 2 bases from V and 12 from J, leaving 9 bases between them. The CDR3 contains 12 residues. Germline V gene sequence: CDR1 SGDLS, CDR2 YYNGEE. The CDR3 region has the DNA TGTGCCAGCAGCGTTGGGAAAGAACCCCTCCACTTT. Translation gives CASSVGKEPLHF.

The chain combines TRBV19 with TRBJ2-5, with D possibly being TRBD2 (7 bases). The germline V and J ends were trimmed by 3 bases and 5 bases, with 19 bases remaining between them. This CDR3 spans 16 amino acids. CDR1 is LNHDA and CDR2 is SQIVND in the germline V gene (reference sequence). Here the CDR3 DNA reads TGTGCCAGTAGTATTATGTGGAGGGGGGGCAATGAGACCCAGTACTTC. It specifies CASSIMWRGGNETQYF. Together with reference TRBV19 and TRBJ2-5, the CDR3 gives the full variable domain: DGGITQSPKYLFRKEGQNVTLSCEQNLNHDAMYWYRQDPGQGLRLIYYSQIVNDFQKGDIAEGYSVSREKKESFPLTVTSAQKNPTAFYLCASSIMWRGGNETQYFGPGTRLLVL.

This chain links TRBV4-1 with TRBJ1-5; D is possibly TRBD1 (5 bases). Trimming took off 0 bases at V and 2 bases at J, with 8 bases between the two ends. In germline, CDR1 is MGHRA, CDR2 YSYEKL. The CDR3 extends over 15 amino acids. The CDR3 loop is CASSQDWGGNQPQHF. The CDR3 nucleotides read TGCGCCAGCAGCCAAGATTGGGGGGGCAATCAGCCCCAGCATTTT.

This rearrangement joins TRBV7-9 to TRBJ1-2, with TRBD1 as a possible D gene (5 bases). Germline assignment: CDR1 SEHNR and CDR2 FQNEAQ (reference sequence). The ends were cut back, 4 bases at V and 4 bases at J, with 16 bases in the middle. CDR3 length: 15 residues. The DNA for the CDR3 is TGTGCCAGCAGCTCTGTCGGGGGGTCCCCCTATGGCTACACCTTC. Protein sequence: CASSSVGGSPYGYTF.

This rearrangement joins TRBV30 to TRBJ1-3; TRBD1 is a possible D gene (6 bases). V was clipped by 4 bases and J by 7 bases, with 11 bases between them. CDR3 size: 12 residues. Germline V gene data show CDR1 as GTSNPN and CDR2 as SVGIG (reference sequence). DNA of the CDR3: TGTGCCTGGACCGAGACAGGCAACACCATATATTTT. It encodes CAWTETGNTIYF.

The gene calls are TRBV6-1 and TRBJ2-7; 7 bases align to TRBD1. CDR1 is MNHNS, CDR2 SASEGT, per germline. Losses at the gene ends were 6 bases for V and 4 bases for J; bases not matched to a gene: 3. This CDR3 comprises 12 residues. Here the CDR3 DNA reads TGTGCCAGCAGCCCGGACAGGTACGAGCAGTACTTC. Its protein is CASSPDRYEQYF.

The chain couples TRBV27 to TRBJ2-7; TRBD1 agrees at 7 bases. Trimming took 5 bases from V and 6 from J; bases not matched to a gene: 10. Germline CDR1 and CDR2: MNHEY and SMNVEV (reference sequence). The CDR3 sequence is 14 residues long. Here the CDR3 reads CASSRITGEGEQYF. The CDR3 bases are TGTGCCAGCAGTCGGATAACAGGGGAAGGCGAGCAGTACTTC.

V and J are TRBV9 and TRBJ2-5; 8 bases are shared with TRBD2. The germline gives CDR1 SGDLS, CDR2 YYNGEE. This CDR3 is built from 14 residues. Trimming cost V 3 bases and J 5 bases; bases outside gene matches: 6. This chain's CDR3 is CASSGSGGPETQYF. Here the CDR3 DNA reads TGTGCCAGCAGCGGGTCGGGGGGGCCCGAGACCCAGTACTTC.

CDR3 sequence: CASSEIGFQETQYF. The CDR3 DNA reads as TGTGCCAGCAGCGAGATCGGGTTCCAAGAGACCCAGTACTTC. J is TRBJ2-5 and V is TRBV5-4, with D uncertain. This CDR3 has 14 residues. Germline loops: CDR1 SGHNT, CDR2 YYREEE (reference sequence). The V end was cut by 4 bases, the J end by 1 base, with 11 bases between.

The chain is built from TRBV7-8 and TRBJ2-5, with D possibly being TRBD2 (5 bases). The closer fit of TRBJ2-7 to the DNA end suggests the J call may be wrong. The V gene's germline CDR1 is SGHVS and CDR2 FQNEAQ. CDR3 length equals 14 residues. CDR3 nucleotides: TGTGCCAGCAGCTTCAAGAGGGTCGGGGACGAGCAGTACTTC. Protein: CASSFKRVGDEQYF.

As regards this clone: Distinct nucleotide sequences in the sample also encode this CDR3. The chain couples TRBV30 to TRBJ2-2, with no clear D. CDR1 is GTSNPN and CDR2 is SVGIG in the germline V gene (reference sequence). V was pared by 0 bases and J by 3 bases, with 5 bases between. CDR3 length: 13 residues. CDR3 protein: CAWSVLYTGELFF. The CDR3 DNA follows: TGTGCCTGGAGTGTACTTTACACCGGGGAGCTGTTTTTT.

The chain uses TRBV11-2 and TRBJ2-4; D is possibly TRBD1 or TRBD2 (6 bases each). The germline V and J ends were trimmed by 3 bases and 3 bases, with 12 bases remaining between them. The CDR3 runs 15 residues. The V gene's germline CDR1 is SGHAT and CDR2 FQNNGV. CDR3 bases: TGTGCCAGCAGCTTGGGAGGAGGGGGCAAAAACATTCAGTACTTC. This sequence encodes CASSLGGGGKNIQYF.

This chain connects TRBV19 to TRBJ1-5, with 8 positions matching TRBD1. Per the germline V gene, CDR1 is LNHDA and CDR2 is SQIVND (reference sequence). The V gene end was trimmed by 3 bases and the J gene end by 5 bases; junction bases not matched to a gene: 3. The length of the CDR3 is 14 residues. Here the CDR3 reads CASSMAGQDQPQHF. The CDR3 bases are TGTGCCAGTAGTATGGCGGGACAGGATCAGCCCCAGCATTTT.

This chain joins TRBV5-4 and TRBJ1-1; D unresolved. The CDR3 runs to 13 residues. V was cut by 4 bases and J by 8 bases, with 15 bases left in between. Germline V gene lookup returns CDR1 SGHNT and CDR2 YYREEE (reference sequence). The DNA for the CDR3 is TGTGCCAGCAGCCCCCCCGCGACGGAGGAAGCTTTCTTT. Its protein product is CASSPPATEEAFF.

V is TRBV14 and J is TRBJ2-5; no reliable D call. With 7 bases removed from V and 4 bases from J, the gap between germline ends came to 19 bases. In germline, CDR1 is SGHDN, CDR2 FVKESK. CDR3 length equals 15 residues. DNA for the CDR3: TGTGCCAGCAACCGGTCTAAGAGAGGTTTAGAGACCCAGTACTTC. The encoded protein is CASNRSKRGLETQYF.

In its sample, this clone was seen a few times. The chain joins TRBV5-1 to TRBJ2-7; D remains unclear. This CDR3 has 14 residues. Germline assignment: CDR1 SGHRS and CDR2 YFSETQ. Trimming left V 1 base short and J 0 bases short, with 8 bases between. CDR3 protein: CASSLFPGSYEQYF. The CDR3 DNA reads as TGCGCCAGCAGCTTGTTCCCGGGCTCCTACGAGCAGTACTTC. Looking up the rest from reference TRBV5-1 and TRBJ2-7 gives the full variable domain: KAGVTQTPRYLIKTRGQQVTLSCSPISGHRSVSWYQQTPGQGLQFLFEYFSETQRNKGNFPGRFSGRQFSNSRSEMNVSTLELGDSALYLCASSLFPGSYEQYFGPGTRLTVT.

V gene TRBV7-8 combines with J gene TRBJ1-2; D ambiguous. V gave up 0 bases and J gave up 6 bases, with 5 bases separating them. The CDR3 has 12 amino acids. CDR1 and CDR2 (germline): SGHVS, FQNEAQ. The CDR3 coding sequence is TGTGCCAGCAGCTTAGCTGGGGATGGCTACACCTTC. Encoded protein: CASSLAGDGYTF.

The V and J genes are TRBV6-5 and TRBJ2-1; D could derive from TRBD1 or TRBD2 (5 bases each). Germline V gene sequence: CDR1 MNHEY, CDR2 SVGAGI. Trimming stripped 2 bases from V and 8 bases from J, with 16 bases between. The CDR3 is 15 residues long. CDR3 sequence (DNA): TGTGCCAGCAGTTACGAAGGGAGTCAGGGATATGAGCAGTTCTTC. This gives the protein CASSYEGSQGYEQFF.

This chain uses TRBV6-5 with TRBJ2-2, with D perhaps matching TRBD1 or TRBD2 (5 bases each). Germline assignment: CDR1 MNHEY and CDR2 SVGAGI. The V and J ends lost 6 bases and 4 bases respectively, with 12 bases between them. This CDR3 is 14 amino acids long. The CDR3: CASRVPGRTGELFF. The CDR3 bases are TGTGCCAGCAGGGTCCCGGGGCGCACCGGGGAGCTGTTTTTT.

The chain carries TRBV5-6 and TRBJ1-2; TRBD1 might be the D (5 bases). The CDR3 contains 15 residues. CDR1 is SGHDT, CDR2 YYEEEE, per germline. The ends were cut back, 0 bases at V and 0 bases at J, with 9 bases in the middle. The CDR3 is CASSLDEGTNYGYTF. The CDR3 nucleotides read TGTGCCAGCAGCTTGGACGAGGGGACTAACTATGGCTACACCTTC.